These 5 T cell receptor beta chains came from one sample sequenced in a study of CD8 T cells in ankylosing spondylitis. Their antigen targets remain unknown. Study results and limitations: Blood of patients with ankylosing spondylitis appeared to be characterized by a TCR beta motif of eight highly homologous variants.

Via MiXCR, TCRdb re-called the 5' RACE reads, giving one row per CDR3 protein. This repertoire shows about 840,000 distinct CDR3 sequences, roughly 12% found once; its top ten account for just over 0.5%. The sample consisted of blood, either unsorted or a sorted T cell fraction (not recorded which). These TCRs come from a male donor with ankylosing spondylitis.

The sample holds a few counts of this clonotype. This chain connects TRBV7-2 to TRBJ1-2, with D unclear. Deletions cut 7 bases from V and 4 bases from J, with 13 bases between. Germline lookup yields CDR1 SGHTA and CDR2 FQGNSA. This CDR3 comprises 13 residues. The CDR3 coding sequence is TGTGCCAGCAACCCTGGGGTTTTCTATGGCTACACCTTC. Protein product: CASNPGVFYGYTF.

The sample holds a few counts of this clonotype. This rearrangement joins TRBV28 to TRBJ1-2; perhaps TRBD1 as D (5 bases). CDR1 is MDHEN and CDR2 is SYDVKM in the germline V gene. Trimming left V 7 bases short and J 4 bases short, with 10 bases between. This CDR3 spans 12 amino acids. The CDR3 loop reads CASTRTPYGYTF. The DNA of the CDR3 is TGTGCCAGCACCAGGACACCCTATGGCTACACCTTC.

This sequence joins TRBV20-1 and TRBJ2-7; D call uncertain. The CDR3 runs to 13 residues. CDR1 DFQATT and CDR2 SNEGSKA come from the germline V gene (reference sequence). Trimming removed 6 bases from V and 2 bases from J, with 14 bases in between. Here the CDR3 DNA reads TGCAGTGCCCCAAACATGCCACCCTACGAGCAGTACTTC. Translation gives CSAPNMPPYEQYF.

This clonotype was seen only a few times. CDR3 in DNA: TGTGCCAGCAGCAGAGGACTCGGAGGTAACAATGAGCAGTTCTTC. Translation gives CASSRGLGGNNEQFF. The chain has TRBV11-2 and TRBJ2-1, with D possibly TRBD2 on 5 matching bases. Germline V gene lookup returns CDR1 SGHAT and CDR2 FQNNGV. Deletions cut 5 bases from V and 5 bases from J, with 16 bases between. CDR3 size: 15 residues.

This clonotype has at least ten counts. This chain links TRBV5-1 with TRBJ2-2, with 7 positions matching TRBD2. V dropped 4 bases and J dropped 3; count of bases not matched to a gene: 6. This CDR3 has 15 residues. Germline values: CDR1 SGHRS, CDR2 YFSETQ. The CDR3 DNA is TGCGCCAGCAGCCTTGGGGCGGGAGACACCGGGGAGCTGTTTTTT. This gives the protein CASSLGAGDTGELFF. The variable domain in full, completed from reference TRBV5-1 and TRBJ2-2, reads KAGVTQTPRYLIKTRGQQVTLSCSPISGHRSVSWYQQTPGQGLQFLFEYFSETQRNKGNFPGRFSGRQFSNSRSEMNVSTLELGDSALYLCASSLGAGDTGELFFGEGSRLTVL.